These 32 T cell receptor beta chains were all obtained from the same sample, sequenced in a study of cytomegalovirus exposure and HLA in healthy donors. The PCR made use of 60 Vbeta and 13 Jbeta primers. Using immunoSEQ multiplex PCR, the repertoire was profiled, and TCRdb retains in-frame clones only, with some absent. The table records about 130,000 clones, around three quarters of them present only once. The sample taken for sequencing was PBMCs. Receptor source: a woman aged 45-65 years in good health and CMV-seronegative.

This clone was picked up a small number of times. The V gene is TRBV7-2, the J gene TRBJ2-4; TRBD2 matches at 13 bases. V trimming: 3 bases; J trimming: 8 bases; junction bases outside the gene matches: 10. The V gene's germline CDR1 is SGHTA and CDR2 FQGNSA. This CDR3 contains 17 residues. Here the CDR3 reads CASSFRTSGRGVDIQYF. CDR3 nucleotides: TGTGCCAGCAGCTTCAGGACTAGCGGGAGAGGTGTAGACATTCAGTACTTC.

The V call is TRBV4-1, the J call TRBJ1-5, with TRBD1 as a possible D gene (6 bases). This CDR3 is built from 14 residues. V was pared by 1 base and J by 5 bases, with 9 bases between. CDR1 MGHRA and CDR2 YSYEKL come from the germline V gene. DNA for the CDR3: TGCGCCAGCAGCCAAGGACAGGTAGATCAGCCCCAGCATTTT. Residues: CASSQGQVDQPQHF.

This clone was picked up one time. This rearrangement joins TRBV2 to TRBJ2-7; possible D gene TRBD1, 6 bases. There are 12 residues in the CDR3. The V gene lost 3 bases and the J gene lost 4 bases, with 7 bases spanning the gap. Per the germline V gene, CDR1 is SNHLY and CDR2 is FYNNEI. The CDR3 sequence: CASSDRGYEQYV. The CDR3 DNA sequence: TGTGCCAGCAGTGACAGGGGTTACGAGCAGTACGTC.

This chain connects TRBV4-2 to TRBJ2-7, with TRBD2 identical over 11 bases. This CDR3 has 15 amino acids. From germline, CDR1 is LGHNA and CDR2 YNFKEQ. With 6 bases clipped from V and 2 bases from J, the junction kept 6 bases outside the gene matches. DNA of the CDR3: TGTGCCAGCAGGAGGGGGACTAGCGGACCCTACGAGCAGTACTTC. Translated, it gives CASRRGTSGPYEQYF.

The chain combines TRBV30 with TRBJ2-2; a weak D match, TRBD2 (5 bases). The CDR3 length is 13 residues. V lost 4 bases and J lost 6, with 12 bases in between. The V gene's germline CDR1 is GTSNPN and CDR2 SVGIG (reference sequence). The CDR3 reads CAWKGDGAGELFF. In DNA form, the CDR3 reads TGTGCCTGGAAGGGAGACGGGGCCGGGGAGCTGTTTTTT.

The J gene is TRBJ1-5, the V gene TRBV7-2, with D possibly matching TRBD1 (5 bases). The germline gives CDR1 SGHTA, CDR2 FQGNSA. The CDR3 consists of 15 residues. Trimming took 6 bases from V and 7 from J, leaving 19 bases between them. The CDR3 here is CASRETGGGFQPQHF. The CDR3 DNA follows: TGTGCCAGCAGGGAAACCGGGGGGGGATTCCAGCCCCAGCATTTT.

This chain links TRBV30 with TRBJ2-5, with D possibly TRBD1 on 6 matching bases. There are 14 residues in the CDR3. Trimming took off 2 bases at V and 5 bases at J, with 15 bases between the two ends. The germline V gene has CDR1 GTSNPN and CDR2 SVGIG (reference sequence). The CDR3, as DNA: TGTGCCTGGAGTATCGGCAGGGGAAAGGAGACCCAGTACTTC. Its translation: CAWSIGRGKETQYF. The whole variable domain, filled in from reference TRBV30 and TRBJ2-5, reads SQTIHQWPATLVQPVGSPLSLECTVEGTSNPNLYWYRQAAGRGLQLLFYSVGIGQISSEVPQNLSASRPQDRQFILSSKKLLLSDSGFYLCAWSIGRGKETQYFGPGTRLLVL.

This chain connects TRBV2 to TRBJ1-1; no reliable D call. Trimming pared 7 bases from V and 1 base from J, leaving 13 bases between. CDR3 length equals 14 residues. Germline V lookup: CDR1 SNHLY, CDR2 FYNNEI. This chain's CDR3 is CASTPTGRNTEAFF. CDR3 in DNA: TGTGCCAGCACCCCGACGGGTCGGAACACTGAAGCTTTCTTT.

Sample share makes this clone medium-sized. This rearrangement joins TRBV6-1 to TRBJ2-7; TRBD1 is a possible D gene (6 bases). This CDR3 comprises 15 residues. V was shortened by 0 bases and J by 6 bases, with 15 bases between the two germline ends. CDR1 MNHNS and CDR2 SASEGT come from the germline V gene. The CDR3 DNA reads as TGTGCCAGCAGTGAAGCCCCGGACAGAGTGAGCGAGCAGTACTTC. Translated, it gives CASSEAPDRVSEQYF.

This clone was seen a single time. J is TRBJ2-7 and V is TRBV5-1, with 7 bases identical to TRBD1. Germline V CDR1 and CDR2: SGHRS, YFSETQ. This CDR3 is built from 15 residues. Trimming cost V 5 bases and J 5 bases; bases outside gene matches: 13. CDR3: CASRKSRTGFDEQYF. The CDR3 DNA is TGCGCCAGCAGAAAATCCCGGACAGGTTTCGACGAGCAGTACTTC.

The V gene is TRBV28, the J gene TRBJ2-2; 7 positions agree with TRBD1. Germline CDR1 and CDR2: MDHEN and SYDVKM. CDR3 length: 15 amino acids. Germline trimming cut 2 bases from V and 4 bases from J; bases unmatched to any gene: 4. The CDR3 here is CASSLNPGGTGELFF. The CDR3 coding sequence is TGTGCCAGCAGTTTAAACCCAGGGGGCACCGGGGAGCTGTTTTTT.

This rearrangement joins TRBV9 to TRBJ2-7; TRBD2 matches at 11 bases. V lost 2 bases and J lost 3; bases outside the gene matches: 1. Germline V gene lookup returns CDR1 SGDLS and CDR2 YYNGEE. This CDR3 spans 14 amino acids. The CDR3 here is CASSVSGRGYEQYF. The DNA for the CDR3 is TGTGCCAGCAGCGTTAGCGGGAGGGGCTACGAGCAGTACTTC.

The count of this clone is one. The rearrangement links TRBV2 to TRBJ2-3; TRBD2 matches 13 bases. V lost 9 bases, J lost 1 base, and 4 bases stayed unmatched. CDR1 and CDR2 from the germline V gene are SNHLY and FYNNEI. This CDR3 is 15 amino acids long. The CDR3 is CARGTSGMGTDTQYF. In DNA form, the CDR3 reads TGTGCCAGGGGGACTAGCGGGATGGGCACAGATACGCAGTATTTT.

This chain uses TRBV18 with TRBJ2-7, with TRBD2 identical over 7 bases. CDR1 KGHSH and CDR2 LQKENI come from the germline V gene. V was pared by 4 bases and J by 5 bases, with 14 bases of the junction left unmatched. The length of the CDR3 is 16 residues. CDR3 sequence reads: CASSRIRLAFRDEQYV. In nucleotides, the CDR3 is TGTGCCAGCTCACGTATACGACTAGCATTCCGGGACGAGCAGTACGTC.

This clone has a handful of counts. The chain uses TRBV18 and TRBJ2-7; TRBD1 aligns across 9 bases. J was trimmed by 5 bases and V by 0 bases; bases with no gene match: 5. The CDR3 covers 15 residues. Germline CDR1 and CDR2: KGHSH and LQKENI. For the CDR3, the DNA is TGTGCCAGCTCACCACCCGGGACAGGGATCAACGAGCAGTACGTC. It is translated as CASSPPGTGINEQYV.

This rearrangement joins TRBV5-4 to TRBJ1-4, with a tentative D call TRBD1 (6 bases). The germline CDR1 and CDR2 sequences are SGHNT and YYREEE (reference sequence). Trimming shortened V by 4 bases and J by 2 bases, and 9 bases separated the two germline ends. The CDR3 is 14 residues long. DNA of the CDR3: TGTGCCAGCAGCGCAGGGGTGACTAATGAAAAACTGTTTTTT. It yields the protein CASSAGVTNEKLFF.

V and J are TRBV18 and TRBJ1-2; 8 bases map to TRBD1. This CDR3 is 13 amino acids long. CDR1 and CDR2 from the germline V gene are KGHSH and LQKENI. The ends lost 6 bases at V and 7 bases at J; junction bases unmatched: 7. CDR3 amino acids: CASSRTGYSGYTF. CDR3 sequence (DNA): TGTGCCAGCTCCCGGACAGGGTATAGTGGCTACACCTTC. The entire variable domain, with the rest obtained from reference TRBV18 and TRBJ1-2, is as follows: NAGVMQNPRHLVRRRGQEARLRCSPMKGHSHVYWYRQLPEEGLKFMVYLQKENIIDESGMPKERFSAEFPKEGPSILRIQQVVRGDSAAYFCASSRTGYSGYTFGSGTRLTVV.

This clone was picked up a small number of times. This sequence joins TRBV6-1 and TRBJ2-2; 9 bases align to TRBD1. The CDR3 loop spans 15 amino acids. CDR1 is MNHNS, CDR2 SASEGT, per germline. After removal of 1 base from V and 6 bases from J, the junction contained 3 bases not matched to a gene. The chain's CDR3 is CASSEETGGSGELFF. CDR3 DNA sequence: TGTGCCAGCAGTGAAGAAACAGGGGGCTCCGGGGAGCTGTTTTTT.

The chain is built from TRBV7-2 and TRBJ1-1; D not certain. V was clipped by 2 bases and J by 3 bases, with 10 bases between them. The CDR3 is 14 amino acids. Germline values: CDR1 SGHTA, CDR2 FQGNSA. The CDR3 is CASSLSPGDTEAFF. The CDR3 DNA sequence: TGTGCCAGCAGCTTAAGTCCCGGGGACACTGAAGCTTTCTTT.

This clone qualifies as large (0.1 to 1%). The gene calls are TRBV7-9 and TRBJ2-1; TRBD2 matches at 7 bases. The germline gives CDR1 SEHNR, CDR2 FQNEAQ (reference sequence). The CDR3 extends over 16 amino acids. Germline trimming cut 0 bases from V and 7 bases from J; bases unmatched to any gene: 9. This chain's CDR3 is CASSLAEREVMNEQFF. The CDR3 nucleotides read TGTGCCAGCAGCTTAGCGGAACGGGAGGTAATGAATGAGCAGTTCTTC.

V gene TRBV6-5 combines with J gene TRBJ1-2; 7 bases match TRBD1. Germline assignment: CDR1 MNHEY and CDR2 SVGAGI. This CDR3 spans 15 amino acids. Trimming took 0 bases from V and 2 from J; bases not matched to a gene: 3. This CDR3 is CASSYSKGANYGYTF. In DNA, the CDR3 is TGTGCCAGCAGTTACTCAAAGGGGGCGAACTATGGCTACACCTTC.

The V gene is TRBV4-1, the J gene TRBJ2-3; 10 bases align to TRBD2. The CDR3 has 18 amino acids. The V segment lost 1 base and the J segment 0 bases; nucleotides outside the gene matches: 7. The V gene's germline CDR1 is MGHRA and CDR2 YSYEKL. CDR3 residues: CASSQVAGGYSSTDTQYF. The CDR3 region has the DNA TGCGCCAGCAGCCAAGTAGCGGGAGGCTACTCTAGCACAGATACGCAGTATTTT.

For this clone: The sample holds other DNA sequences that translate to the same CDR3. The chain recombines TRBV9 with TRBJ2-5; 11 bases agree with TRBD1. Germline CDR1 and CDR2: SGDLS and YYNGEE. After removal of 0 bases from V and 5 bases from J, the junction contained 6 bases not matched to a gene. CDR3 length: 16 amino acids. CDR3 amino acids: CASSVVVGQGGETQYF. In DNA form, the CDR3 reads TGTGCCAGCAGCGTAGTGGTGGGACAGGGGGGGGAGACCCAGTACTTC.

V and J are TRBV5-1 and TRBJ2-7; 8 bases are a match to TRBD2. V was clipped by 2 bases and J by 0 bases; unmatched bases: 4. The CDR3 contains 15 residues. Germline CDR1 and CDR2: SGHRS and YFSETQ. In nucleotides, the CDR3 is TGCGCCAGCAGCTTAGCGGGAGCTTACTCCTACGAGCAGTACTTC. It is translated as CASSLAGAYSYEQYF.

The chain recombines TRBV7-9 with TRBJ2-5; tentative D call: TRBD1 (5 bases). The CDR3 contains 14 residues. The V end lost 5 bases, the J end lost 4 bases, and 14 bases lay between the germline ends. Germline V lookup: CDR1 SEHNR, CDR2 FQNEAQ (reference sequence). CDR3: CASSEVGQGETQYF. The CDR3 nucleotides read TGTGCCAGCAGCGAGGTGGGGCAGGGAGAGACCCAGTACTTC.

This clone was detected only a few times. Sequence at one end of the junction differs from germline and may be a read error. The chain has TRBV29-1 and TRBJ2-7; 8 positions match TRBD1. The V gene's germline CDR1 is SQVTM and CDR2 ANQGSEA. This CDR3 contains 13 residues. This CDR3 reads CSAERQGPYEQYF. In DNA, the CDR3 is TGCAGCGCTGAACGACAGGGGCCGTACGAGCAGTACTTC.

The chain joins TRBV30 to TRBJ1-1; D might be TRBD1 (6 bases). The CDR3 has 15 amino acids. Germline V gives CDR1 GTSNPN, CDR2 SVGIG (reference sequence). Trimming stripped 0 bases from V and 2 bases from J, with 13 bases between. The CDR3 nucleotides read TGTGCCTGGAGTGTTGCGGAACAGGGTAACACTGAAGCTTTCTTT. Amino acid sequence: CAWSVAEQGNTEAFF.

The CDR3 DNA reads TGTGCCAGCAGCTACGGGACTGGCCAAGAGACCCAGTACTTC. Its translation is CASSYGTGQETQYF. The genes are TRBV7-2 and TRBJ2-5; TRBD2 might be the D (6 bases). Trimming cost V 4 bases and J 1 base, with 10 bases left between them. The CDR3 covers 14 residues. Germline V gene lookup returns CDR1 SGHTA and CDR2 FQGNSA.

The chain recombines TRBV4-1 with TRBJ1-4; D is unclear. The ends were cut back, 1 base at V and 7 bases at J, with 10 bases in the middle. Germline values: CDR1 MGHRA, CDR2 YSYEKL. The CDR3 runs to 14 residues. Here the CDR3 reads CASSQGAVVEKLFF. In nucleotides, the CDR3 is TGCGCCAGCAGCCAAGGGGCAGTGGTTGAAAAACTGTTTTTT.

The chain employs TRBV29-1 and TRBJ1-1, with a possible D match to TRBD1 (5 bases). The CDR3 extends over 11 amino acids. Germline-derived CDR1 and CDR2 are SQVTM and ANQGSEA. The V gene lost 7 bases and the J gene lost 4 bases, with 10 bases spanning the gap. Here the CDR3 DNA reads TGCAGCGGCCTGGGGGGCACTGAAGCTTTCTTT. Residues: CSGLGGTEAFF. Supplemented by reference TRBV29-1 and TRBJ1-1, the full variable domain reads SAVISQKPSRDICQRGTSLTIQCQVDSQVTMMFWYRQQPGQSLTLIATANQGSEATYESGFVIDKFPISRPNLTFSTLTVSNMSPEDSSIYLCSGLGGTEAFFGQGTRLTVV.

This sequence joins TRBV18 and TRBJ2-3; 7 nucleotides agree with TRBD2. J lost 6 bases, V lost 1 base, and 13 bases had no gene match. This CDR3 has 17 residues. Germline-derived CDR1 and CDR2 are KGHSH and LQKENI. The CDR3 DNA reads TGTGCCAGCTCACCACTGTCGGGTAGCGGGCTTCGGGATACGCAGTATTTT. This gives the protein CASSPLSGSGLRDTQYF.

The gene calls are TRBV2 and TRBJ2-7, with 7 nucleotides matching TRBD1. Germline lookup yields CDR1 SNHLY and CDR2 FYNNEI. Losses at the gene ends were 4 bases for V and 5 bases for J; bases not matched to a gene: 11. The CDR3 is 15 residues long. CDR3 sequence (DNA): TGTGCCAGCAGTGTAGAGTCAGGGGGAAGTAACGAGCAGTACGTC. Translation gives CASSVESGGSNEQYV.